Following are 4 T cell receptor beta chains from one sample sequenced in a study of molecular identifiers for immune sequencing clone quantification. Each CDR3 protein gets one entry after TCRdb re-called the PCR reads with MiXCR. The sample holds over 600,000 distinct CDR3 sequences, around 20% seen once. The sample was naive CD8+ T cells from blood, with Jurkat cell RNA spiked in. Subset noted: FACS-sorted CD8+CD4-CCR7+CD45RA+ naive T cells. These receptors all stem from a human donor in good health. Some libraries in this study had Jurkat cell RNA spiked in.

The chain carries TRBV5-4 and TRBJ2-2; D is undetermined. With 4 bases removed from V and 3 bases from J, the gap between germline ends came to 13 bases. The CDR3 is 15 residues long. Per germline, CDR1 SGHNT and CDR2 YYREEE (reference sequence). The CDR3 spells CASSPHEIYTGELFF. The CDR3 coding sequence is TGTGCCAGCAGCCCACATGAGATCTACACCGGGGAGCTGTTTTTT.

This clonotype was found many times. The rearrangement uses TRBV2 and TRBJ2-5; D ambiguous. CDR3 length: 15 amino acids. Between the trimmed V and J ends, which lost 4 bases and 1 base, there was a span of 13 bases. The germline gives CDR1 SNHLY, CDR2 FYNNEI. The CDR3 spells CASSGTAVPQETQYF. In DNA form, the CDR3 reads TGTGCCAGCAGTGGAACGGCCGTGCCCCAAGAGACCCAGTACTTC.

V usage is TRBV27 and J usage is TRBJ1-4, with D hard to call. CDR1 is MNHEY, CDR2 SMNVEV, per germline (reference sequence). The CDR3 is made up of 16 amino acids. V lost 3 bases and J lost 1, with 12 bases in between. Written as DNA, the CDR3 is TGTGCCAGCAGTTTTAAATCTGGCGGAACTAATGAAAAACTGTTTTTT. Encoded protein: CASSFKSGGTNEKLFF.

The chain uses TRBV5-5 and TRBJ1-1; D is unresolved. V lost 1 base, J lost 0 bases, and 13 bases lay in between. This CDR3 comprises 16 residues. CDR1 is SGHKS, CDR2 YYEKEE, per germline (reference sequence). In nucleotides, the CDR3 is TGTGCCAGCAGCTTGTTAGTCACCCCCATGAACACTGAAGCTTTCTTT. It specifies CASSLLVTPMNTEAFF.